This TCR beta chain was identified in a study of siplizumab effects on memory and regulatory T cells. Findings and caveats of the study: Naive T cells, seemingly more diverse than memory cells, seemed major alloresponse contributors. Fewer alloreactive sequences mapped to unstimulated CD4+ memory cells under siplizumab. Assignment of a naive or memory phenotype failed for roughly 80-97% of the proliferating CD4+ or CD8+ clones.

Using immunoSEQ multiplex PCR, the repertoire was profiled, and TCRdb retains in-frame clones only, with some absent. The table shows about 62,000 clones, with 70% to 80% occurring only once. About this clone itself: Its antigen is not known.

The CDR3 is 14 residues long. Germline assignment: CDR1 SGHNT and CDR2 YYREEE (reference sequence). V was cut by 0 bases and J by 7 bases, with 11 bases left in between. What was sequenced was memory CD4+ T cells sorted from blood. The J gene is TRBJ2-1, the V gene TRBV5-4; the D gene is possibly TRBD1 (6 bases). This sequence originates from a human donor in good health. CDR3 residues: CASSLVQGENEQFF. In nucleotides, the CDR3 is TGTGCCAGCAGCTTGGTACAGGGAGAAAATGAGCAGTTCTTC.